The T cell receptor beta chain under discussion was sequenced for a study of T cell repertoires in aging, cancer and after chemotherapy (dated by TCRdb to about 2019). Regarding the research as a whole: The donors fell into six age groups ranging from 30 or younger to 70 or older, and each group had at least three individuals. Control TCR repertoires from healthy donors were recorded over several months to years, and clear clonal overlap was observed across re-sampling. The cohort comprised over 200 cancer patients, 85 to 94 with hematological and over 110 with solid cancers, plus 95 healthy donors as a reference group. In total, the full dataset held 8.9 million or so TCR reads. The study profiled peripheral blood TCR beta repertoires from healthy donors and cancer patients to examine immunoaging and T cell reconstitution after chemotherapy.

Via the germline V gene (reference sequence), CDR1 is DFQATT and CDR2 SNEGSKA. The cysteine opens and the phenylalanine closes a CDR3 of 16 amino acids. Solely the CDR3 DNA is kept, with 48 bases framed from the first base. Germline trimming: 5 bases from V, 7 bases from J; junction bases outside gene matches: 11. Using a mixed TRB-A/B primer pool, multiplex touch-down PCR amplified rearranged TRB sequences covering the V, D and J segments. Illumina adapters and sample indices were attached to the amplicons through two consecutive PCR reactions run with Phusion HS II polymerase. Amplicons were gel-purified using the NucleoSpin Gel and PCR Clean-up kit and were subsequently checked with Qubit and an Agilent 2100 Bioanalyzer. Libraries were sequenced on an Illumina MiSeq using 600-cycle, single-indexed, paired-end runs. As for how the authors treated the data: MiXCR versions 2.12 and 3.0.5 were used to process TRB sequences. Each unique CDR3 nucleotide sequence was counted as one clone, and only productive sequences with at least two reads were retained. The repertoire metrics were Shannon diversity, evenness, clonality (defined as one minus evenness), and alpha-parameterized diversity profiles covering alpha 0 to 5. Generation probabilities of clones in paired pre- and post-chemotherapy samples were computed with the IGoR algorithm. The public reads were reprocessed in TCRdb via fastp at Q25 and MiXCR, keeping in-frame beta chains. When rows share a CDR3 protein, they turn into one entry using the most common DNA and genes. The V and J calls, along with clone size, are taken from TCRdb and not from the paper's own processing. For this sample the table gives thousands of distinct CDR3 sequences, of which approximately 25% were detected only once. The ten largest clonotypes hold roughly 2.8% of the sample.

TCR beta rearrangements were amplified from genomic DNA isolated from peripheral blood, not from sorted cells or RNA. This clonotype was observed a single time. Its antigen remains unidentified. There are no base qualities to consult, and no much larger clone falls within one base. A single read makes a weak case. The full study reports these points: According to the authors, the repertoire data do not allow conclusions to be drawn about immunological memory after chemotherapy. In both cancer cohorts, the median generation probability rose over the chemotherapy interval, which suggests that the repertoire was reconstituted through rebound thymic output. Compared with age-matched healthy donors, untreated patients with hematological or solid cancers had significantly lower TCR diversity and higher clonality in blood. In healthy donors, the decline in TCR diversity with age was mainly explained by loss of richness, whereas in cancer patients loss of evenness was also found to contribute.

Sample: blood. The V gene is TRBV20-1 and the J gene is TRBJ2-1; TRBD2 fits 13 bases in the junction. The clonotype comes from a human donor in good health. The CDR3 protein sequence reads: CSASPMTSGRKNEQFF. The nucleotide sequence is TGCAGTGCTTCGCCAATGACTAGCGGGAGGAAAAATGAGCAGTTCTTC.